The 30 T cell receptor beta chains in this list originate from one sample, sequenced in a study of T cell repertoires in aging, cancer and after chemotherapy. Rearranged V-D-J TRB sequences were amplified with a mixed TRB-A/B primer pool. TCRdb re-analysed the multiplex PCR reads in MiXCR, keeping a single row per CDR3 protein. The repertoire holds thousands of distinct CDR3 sequences, 24% seen once, with 2% to 3% in the top ten. TCR beta rearrangements were amplified from peripheral blood genomic DNA. Sequencing was done on a sample of blood. The receptors were gathered from a human donor in good health.

By share, this clonotype counts as medium-sized. J is TRBJ2-5 and V is TRBV19; 7 bases are shared with TRBD2. The germline V gene encodes CDR1 LNHDA and CDR2 SQIVND (reference sequence). The CDR3 length is 13 residues. Trimming removed 4 bases from V and 5 bases from J; junction bases left unmatched: 4. The DNA of the CDR3 is TGTGCCAGTAGTAGCGGGAGAGGGGAGACCCAGTACTTC. It is translated as CASSSGRGETQYF.

Concerning this clonotype: A much larger clonotype is one base distant, so this may be a read error. The chain recombines TRBV6-5 with TRBJ1-1; no reliable D call. V was clipped by 11 bases and J by 3 bases, with 16 bases between them. This CDR3 spans 13 amino acids. Germline CDR1 reads MNHEY; CDR2 reads SVGAGI. The CDR3 bases are TGTGCCGCCGCGGCTGACGTAGACACTGAAGCTTTCTTT. As protein: CAAAADVDTEAFF.

V and J are TRBV28 and TRBJ1-4; D might be TRBD1 (6 bases). V was shortened by 5 bases and J by 8 bases, with 18 bases between the two germline ends. In germline, CDR1 is MDHEN, CDR2 SYDVKM. The CDR3 spans 15 residues. The CDR3 DNA sequence: TGTGCCAGCAGTCCGCGCGGGCAAAGGGGGGAAAAACTGTTTTTT. Encoded protein: CASSPRGQRGEKLFF. Filled out from reference TRBV28 and TRBJ1-4, the complete variable domain reads DVKVTQSSRYLVKRTGEKVFLECVQDMDHENMFWYRQDPGLGLRLIYFSYDVKMKEKGDIPEGYSVSREKKERFSLILESASTNQTSMYLCASSPRGQRGEKLFFGSGTQLSVL.

In this sample, this clonotype turned up a few times. The V gene is TRBV6-2 or TRBV6-3, the J gene TRBJ2-5; 13 bases fit TRBD2. The CDR3 runs to 18 residues. Germline assignment: CDR1 MNHEY and CDR2 SVGEGT. The V gene end was trimmed by 2 bases and the J gene end by 3 bases; junction bases not matched to a gene: 9. The CDR3 nucleotides read TGTGCCAGCAGTTACACCCTAGATGGACTAGCGGGAGAAGAGACCCAGTACTTC. Translated, it gives CASSYTLDGLAGEETQYF.

The chain employs TRBV5-5 and TRBJ2-1; 13 bases line up with TRBD2. There are 15 residues in the CDR3. The trim removed 6 bases at V and 5 bases at J, leaving 5 bases unmatched. Germline CDR1 SGHKS, CDR2 YYEKEE (reference sequence). The CDR3 DNA reads TGTGCCAGCAACATACTAGCGGGAGGGAACAATGAGCAGTTCTTC. This codes for CASNILAGGNNEQFF.

Within the sample, this clonotype is medium-sized. The chain is built from TRBV30 and TRBJ2-7; the match to TRBD1 covers 7 bases. V lost 0 bases to trimming and J lost 3 bases; unmatched junction nucleotides: 8. The CDR3 contains 15 residues. Germline loops: CDR1 GTSNPN, CDR2 SVGIG (reference sequence). CDR3 bases: TGTGCCTGGAGTGTAGGAGGACAGGCGATCTACGAGCAGTACTTC. Encoded protein: CAWSVGGQAIYEQYF.

This clonotype has just a few counts. The chain is built from TRBV27 and TRBJ2-1; 10 nucleotides line up with TRBD2. CDR1 is MNHEY and CDR2 is SMNVEV in the germline V gene (reference sequence). The CDR3 runs to 16 residues. V was pared by 6 bases and J by 6 bases, with 11 bases of the junction left unmatched. Here the CDR3 DNA reads TGTGCCAGCAGAACTCCCGGGACTAGCGTCCCCAATGAGCAGTTCTTC. This translates into CASRTPGTSVPNEQFF.

By sample share, this clonotype is medium-sized. The chain employs TRBV20-1 and TRBJ2-3; tentatively, D is TRBD1 (5 bases). Trimming shortened V by 6 bases and J by 6 bases, and 10 bases separated the two germline ends. The CDR3 sequence is 11 residues long. Germline V gives CDR1 DFQATT, CDR2 SNEGSKA (reference sequence). This CDR3 reads CSAVPGDTQYF. The CDR3 coding sequence is TGCAGTGCCGTACCAGGGGATACGCAGTATTTT.

This clonotype occurred a few times. V is TRBV7-2 and J is TRBJ1-2; weak D call: TRBD1 (5 bases). V lost 6 bases and J lost 8, with 19 bases in between. Germline-derived CDR1 and CDR2 are SGHTA and FQGNSA. The length of the CDR3 is 14 residues. The CDR3, as DNA: TGTGCCAGCAGATTCGACAGCCAATGGGAAGGCTACACCTTC. Protein sequence: CASRFDSQWEGYTF.

Only a few counts were recorded for this clonotype. J is TRBJ1-5 and V is TRBV6-2 or TRBV6-3; no clear D gene. V was cut by 6 bases and J by 7 bases, with 16 bases left in between. The CDR3 is made up of 14 amino acids. The V gene's germline CDR1 is MNHEY and CDR2 SVGEGT. The CDR3 nucleotides are TGTGCCAGCAGCACCCCGGGAAGAACCCAGCCCCAGCATTTT. Its protein product is CASSTPGRTQPQHF.

The chain couples TRBV5-4 to TRBJ2-3, with 7 bases identical to TRBD2. The germline V gene encodes CDR1 SGHNT and CDR2 YYREEE (reference sequence). The CDR3 length is 17 residues. With 1 base clipped from V and 3 bases from J, the junction kept 11 bases outside the gene matches. The CDR3 DNA follows: TGTGCCAGCAGCTTGTCGGCGGGAGCGGGAAAGACAGATACGCAGTATTTT. Its protein product is CASSLSAGAGKTDTQYF.

This clonotype is medium-sized (0.01 to 0.1%) by share. This chain uses TRBV27 with TRBJ2-3; 7 bases agree with TRBD1. V lost 7 bases and J lost 0; bases outside the gene matches: 10. The length of the CDR3 is 16 residues. Germline CDR1 MNHEY, CDR2 SMNVEV (reference sequence). The CDR3 loop reads CASTRAGTASTDTQYF. The CDR3 DNA sequence: TGTGCCAGCACCCGCGCCGGGACAGCCAGCACAGATACGCAGTATTTT.

The J gene is TRBJ2-1, the V gene TRBV27; D could derive from TRBD1 or TRBD2 (5 bases each). CDR1 is MNHEY and CDR2 is SMNVEV in the germline V gene (reference sequence). V was shortened by 1 base and J by 4 bases, with 8 bases between the two germline ends. This CDR3 contains 14 residues. CDR3 nucleotides: TGTGCCAGCAGTTTATGGGGGTCATACAATGAGCAGTTCTTC. It encodes CASSLWGSYNEQFF.

Within the sample, this clonotype is medium-sized. This sequence joins TRBV11-2 and TRBJ1-5, with TRBD1 matching over 9 bases. Trimming took 5 bases from V and 6 from J; bases not matched to a gene: 8. The CDR3 is 15 residues long. CDR1 and CDR2 from the germline V gene are SGHAT and FQNNGV. CDR3 loop: CASSRTGAVGQPQHF. In DNA, the CDR3 is TGTGCCAGCAGCCGGACAGGGGCGGTGGGTCAGCCCCAGCATTTT.

A few counts support this clonotype. The chain carries TRBV15 and TRBJ2-3, with 7 positions matching TRBD1. Germline CDR1 and CDR2: LNHNV and YYDKDF (reference sequence). Trimming cost V 3 bases and J 1 base; bases outside gene matches: 10. The CDR3 is 17 amino acids. The CDR3 loop is CATSRSIRDSRTDTQYF. As DNA, the CDR3 is TGTGCCACCAGCAGGAGTATCCGGGACAGCCGCACAGATACGCAGTATTTT.

The V gene is TRBV25-1, the J gene TRBJ1-1; D gene uncertain. This CDR3 comprises 14 residues. The V end lost 6 bases, the J end lost 1 base, and 12 bases lay between the germline ends. CDR1 and CDR2 from the germline V gene are MGHDK and SYGVNS. The CDR3: CASSEGQTNTEAFF. CDR3 bases: TGTGCCAGCAGCGAAGGCCAGACGAACACTGAAGCTTTCTTT.

The chain is built from TRBV5-4 and TRBJ2-2, with 9 bases that match TRBD2. Germline V gene sequence: CDR1 SGHNT, CDR2 YYREEE (reference sequence). J lost 7 bases, V lost 0 bases, and 4 bases had no gene match. The CDR3 extends over 15 amino acids. Written as DNA, the CDR3 is TGTGCCAGCAGCTTGGTAGCGGGAGAGGACGGGGAGCTGTTTTTT. This encodes CASSLVAGEDGELFF.

This clonotype was counted a few times. The chain combines TRBV20-1 with TRBJ2-5, with D perhaps TRBD2 (5 bases). The V gene's germline CDR1 is DFQATT and CDR2 SNEGSKA (reference sequence). Trimming removed 4 bases from V and 2 bases from J, with 8 bases in between. The CDR3 is 12 amino acids. CDR3 nucleotides: TGCAGTGCTACGGGGAGACAAGAGACCCAGTACTTC. It encodes CSATGRQETQYF.

V is TRBV4-3 and J is TRBJ2-2, with D perhaps matching TRBD2 (5 bases). The CDR3 covers 16 residues. The germline V gene encodes CDR1 LGHNA and CDR2 YSLEER. The V end lost 1 base, the J end lost 0 bases, and 9 bases lay between the germline ends. This chain's CDR3 is CASSQGIAPNTGELFF. The CDR3 DNA is TGCGCCAGCAGCCAAGGAATAGCGCCGAACACCGGGGAGCTGTTTTTT.

This clonotype is medium-sized (0.01 to 0.1%) in the sample. The rearrangement links TRBV19 to TRBJ2-2; D is unresolved. Germline V lookup: CDR1 LNHDA, CDR2 SQIVND (reference sequence). The CDR3 runs to 16 residues. The ends were cut back, 6 bases at V and 3 bases at J, with 17 bases in the middle. CDR3 nucleotide sequence: TGTGCCAGTAGGTCATCTGGGCGCTGGGACACCGGGGAGCTGTTTTTT. This sequence encodes CASRSSGRWDTGELFF.

This clonotype was observed a few times. This chain links TRBV28 with TRBJ1-1; D not resolved. Trimming took off 7 bases at V and 2 bases at J, with 5 bases between the two ends. The CDR3 runs 11 residues. The germline V gene has CDR1 MDHEN and CDR2 SYDVKM. Here the CDR3 reads CASIRNTEAFF. The CDR3 coding sequence is TGTGCCAGCATCAGAAACACTGAAGCTTTCTTT.

This clonotype has just a few counts. The J gene is TRBJ2-3, the V gene TRBV4-3; unclear D gene. Germline CDR1 is LGHNA and CDR2 is YSLEER. CDR3 length: 14 residues. Trimming stripped 2 bases from V and 2 bases from J, with 8 bases between. The CDR3 bases are TGCGCCAGCAGCCAAAGGCTAAACACAGATACGCAGTATTTT. Translating gives CASSQRLNTDTQYF.

Judged by abundance, this clonotype is medium-sized. The rearrangement uses TRBV12-3 or TRBV12-4 and TRBJ1-5; D is perhaps TRBD1 (5 bases). Trimming removed 5 bases at V and 5 bases at J, with 13 bases between. The CDR3 has 14 amino acids. The CDR3 reads CASSRVGTDQPQHF. The CDR3 bases are TGTGCCAGCAGTCGGGTGGGGACTGATCAGCCCCAGCATTTT.

This sequence joins TRBV20-1 and TRBJ2-3, with 7 nucleotides matching TRBD2. The CDR3 spans 16 residues. V shed 0 bases and J 4 bases; nucleotides not matched to a gene: 10. Germline V CDR1 and CDR2: DFQATT, SNEGSKA (reference sequence). The DNA for the CDR3 is TGCAGTGCTAGAGAGGCGGTAGCGGGCGTGGCAGATACGCAGTATTTT. This translates into CSAREAVAGVADTQYF.

The genes are TRBV4-3 and TRBJ2-3, with a tentative D call TRBD2 (5 bases). The CDR3 has 15 residues. Deletions cut 1 base from V and 2 bases from J, with 10 bases between. Germline CDR1 reads LGHNA; CDR2 reads YSLEER. Here the CDR3 reads CASSQGGGITDTQYF. CDR3 DNA sequence: TGCGCCAGCAGCCAAGGAGGAGGTATCACAGATACGCAGTATTTT.

In this sample, this clonotype turned up a few times. J is TRBJ2-7 and V is TRBV10-1; D tentatively fits TRBD1 or TRBD2 (5 bases each). The length of the CDR3 is 13 residues. CDR1 and CDR2 (germline): WNHNN, SYGVQD (reference sequence). Trimming left V 6 bases short and J 2 bases short, with 11 bases between. CDR3 sequence (DNA): TGCGCCAGCAGCGCCGGGGCTACCTACGAGCAGTACTTC. It yields the protein CASSAGATYEQYF.

This clonotype was detected once. A junction boundary mismatches the germline segment, possibly from a read error. The genes are TRBV10-3 and TRBJ2-5, with 8 bases lining up with TRBD1. Per the germline V gene, CDR1 is ENHRY and CDR2 is SYGVKD. The CDR3 length is 13 residues. The CDR3 here is CAISKTGEETKYF. The CDR3 region has the DNA TGTGCCATCAGTAAGACAGGGGAAGAGACCAAGTACTTC.

In this sample, this clonotype turned up a few times. The V gene is TRBV20-1, the J gene TRBJ2-5; D remains ambiguous. Trimming removed 7 bases from V and 0 bases from J, with 6 bases in between. Germline V gives CDR1 DFQATT, CDR2 SNEGSKA (reference sequence). This CDR3 has 11 residues. The CDR3 DNA is TGCAGTGGAGACGACCAAGAGACCCAGTACTTC. Translating gives CSGDDQETQYF.

This clonotype has just a few counts. This chain uses TRBV12-5 with TRBJ2-5, with 10 bases matching TRBD1. The CDR3 covers 16 residues. Germline CDR1 reads LGHNT; CDR2 reads FRNRAP. After removal of 6 bases from V and 4 bases from J, the junction contained 11 bases not matched to a gene. CDR3 DNA sequence: TGTGCTAGTGGGCAAAGACAGGGGGCTAGCAGAGAGACCCAGTACTTC. Residues: CASGQRQGASRETQYF.

This clonotype is deemed medium-sized. The chain recombines TRBV20-1 with TRBJ2-3; TRBD2 aligns across 8 bases. V trimming: 3 bases; J trimming: 0 bases; junction bases outside the gene matches: 2. The CDR3 is 14 amino acids. CDR1 is DFQATT and CDR2 is SNEGSKA in the germline V gene (reference sequence). CDR3 sequence reads: CSASGRGSTDTQYF. For the CDR3, the DNA is TGCAGTGCTAGCGGGAGGGGTAGCACAGATACGCAGTATTTT.